These T cell receptor beta chains were read from a single sample in a study of T cell responses to AZD1222 COVID-19 vaccine. Repertoires were generated with immunoSEQ multiplex PCR, while TCRdb's copy carries only in-frame clones and drops some. The repertoire holds about 100,000 clones, with about 90% as singletons. This specimen consisted of peripheral blood, obtained on day 0 of AZD1222 vaccination. Receptors originate from an adult in good health. The conserved cysteine and the conserved F or W are not part of the CDR3 here. Each record gives: D gene, J gene, V gene, CDR3 protein. A D gene is named only where the DNA matches it firmly.

NA	TRBJ2-6	TRBV28	ASRVGYGLSGANVLT
NA	TRBJ2-7	TRBV6-2/TRBV6-3	ASSSYPYEQY
NA	TRBJ1-1	TRBV3-1/TRBV3-2	ASSPRRHVAF
TRBD2	TRBJ2-7	TRBV4-3	ASSQSHRAREGVEQY
NA	TRBJ1-2	TRBV27	ASSPTPPYGYT
NA	TRBJ1-5	TRBV7-9	ASSLGRNQPQH
NA	TRBJ1-2	TRBV30	AWSSSGTNYGYT
NA	TRBJ2-2	TRBV6-1	ASSEALGWELNTGELF
NA	TRBJ1-4	TRBV27	ASSSYPATNEKLF
NA	TRBJ2-2	TRBV28	ASSYSTGRAGELF
NA	TRBJ2-7	TRBV28	ASRRLSGVGYEQY
NA	TRBJ2-7	TRBV5-1	ASSLVGNHEQY
NA	TRBJ2-2	TRBV4-2	ASSQDWALMNTGELF
NA	TRBJ1-2	TRBV3-1/TRBV3-2	ASSQVPQGGHGYT
TRBD1	TRBJ2-1	TRBV9	ASSVEGAGTPYNEQF
NA	TRBJ2-3	TRBV28	ASSRLYTDTQY
NA	TRBJ1-1	TRBV29-1	SATRTMNTEAF
NA	TRBJ2-1	TRBV7-2	ASSPLGEQF
NA	TRBJ1-2	TRBV28	ASIGQDYGYT
TRBD1	TRBJ1-5	TRBV28	ASSSIRRGRRDQPQH
NA	TRBJ2-7	TRBV28	ASGVGSGYEQY
TRBD1	TRBJ2-7	TRBV2	ANRWTGNSYEQY
TRBD2	TRBJ2-7	TRBV4-3	ASSQEPSGGYAYEQY
TRBD2	TRBJ2-1	TRBV11-3	ASSLAASGGYNEQF
TRBD2	TRBJ2-7	TRBV10-3	AISRSGSESYEQY
NA	TRBJ1-3	TRBV4-1	ASSQDWGDQGNTIY
NA	TRBJ2-7	TRBV5-4	ASSPRGAGVSYEQY
TRBD1	TRBJ1-2	TRBV10-3	AISESTGARPSNYGYT
TRBD1	TRBJ1-5	TRBV12-3/TRBV12-4	ASSWQGDQPQH
TRBD1	TRBJ1-4	TRBV5-1	ASSLSGGIKATNEKLF
NA	TRBJ1-5	TRBV20-1	SASERGQRFQPQH
NA	TRBJ1-1	TRBV5-5	ASSLVLQRSLAEAF
NA	TRBJ2-5	TRBV30	AWSFNGETQY
NA	TRBJ2-1	TRBV10-3	AISESRQGNEQF
NA	TRBJ2-4	TRBV4-3	ASSQESQGLYIQY
NA	TRBJ2-1	TRBV7-2	ASSSYGAQAGEQF
NA	TRBJ1-5	TRBV19	ASSRSGAIGQPQH
TRBD1	TRBJ1-2	TRBV19	ASSMREGARGYT
TRBD1	TRBJ1-5	TRBV5-1	ASSQGDSNQPQH
TRBD1	TRBJ2-7	TRBV3-1/TRBV3-2	ASSLSPLRDSSYEQY
NA	TRBJ2-1	TRBV6-5	ASSYVALGVNEQF
TRBD2	TRBJ2-7	TRBV7-2	ASRGGLANYEQY
NA	TRBJ2-7	TRBV4-3	ASSPLAIVPYEQY
TRBD2	TRBJ2-7	TRBV18	ASSPQVLQGTNYEQY
NA	TRBJ2-3	TRBV7-9	ASLPGSTDTQY
NA	TRBJ2-1	TRBV7-7	ASSLDGSSLNEQF
TRBD1	TRBJ2-2	TRBV9	ASSPRTGDTGELF
NA	TRBJ1-4	TRBV7-6	ASTSPGGANEKLF
NA	TRBJ2-7	TRBV28	ASSPRDTLPYEQY
TRBD2	TRBJ2-5	TRBV5-1	ASSSRGGEETQY
NA	TRBJ2-7	TRBV7-3	ASSSDGTTYEQY
NA	TRBJ1-4	TRBV11-2	ASSLRGGANEKLF
TRBD1	TRBJ1-1	TRBV29-1	SVPGQAAEAF